This T cell receptor (beta chain) was documented in a study of blood T cell repertoires in COVID-19. In the study's own analysis: Reference gene primer amplification in the assay estimated nucleated cell counts. Produced via immunoSEQ multiplex PCR; TCRdb's table is partial and in-frame only. V, J and clone size are those of that table, while D and trimming were read from the DNA. The sample holds 30,000 to 45,000 clones, roughly 80% seen once. The V end was cut by 1 base, the J end by 2 bases, with 9 bases between. Germline CDR1 and CDR2: SGHVS and FQNEAQ. CDR3 length: 15 amino acids. The sample was peripheral blood. J is TRBJ1-5 and V is TRBV7-8; perhaps TRBD1 as D (6 bases). The TCR originated in a man aged 55-75 years in a cohort sampled during active COVID-19. CDR3 loop: CASSLGEGGNQPQHF. As DNA, the CDR3 is TGTGCCAGCAGCTTAGGAGAGGGGGGCAATCAGCCCCAGCATTTT.